The 8 T cell receptor beta chains below were found in one sample sequenced in a study of cytomegalovirus exposure and HLA in healthy donors. In the PCR, 60 Vbeta and 13 Jbeta primers were used. Sequencing was performed with immunoSEQ multiplex PCR; in TCRdb, only in-frame clones are kept and a portion is missing. Of 50,000 to 70,000 clones detected, 80% appear once; the ten largest clones hold 5.5% to 7%. The sequenced sample was PBMCs. The origin of the receptors is a male donor in good health and CMV-seronegative.

V gene TRBV19 combines with J gene TRBJ2-7, with D perhaps TRBD1 (6 bases). The CDR3 spans 15 residues. CDR1 and CDR2 from the germline V gene are LNHDA and SQIVND (reference sequence). With 4 bases removed from V and 2 bases from J, the gap between germline ends came to 15 bases. The CDR3 here is CASSTTGNPPYEQYF. DNA of the CDR3: TGTGCCAGTAGTACCACAGGGAACCCTCCCTACGAGCAGTACTTC.

The chain recombines TRBV9 with TRBJ2-3, with D perhaps TRBD1 (6 bases). In germline, CDR1 is SGDLS, CDR2 YYNGEE. V lost 4 bases to trimming and J lost 2 bases, with 11 bases between them. This CDR3 comprises 14 residues. The CDR3 region is CASSFRDNTDTQYF. CDR3 bases: TGTGCCAGCAGCTTCCGGGACAACACAGATACGCAGTATTTT.

This clone was detected a few times. The V gene is TRBV2, the J gene TRBJ2-2, with TRBD2 matching 9 bases. Germline V gene data show CDR1 as SNHLY and CDR2 as FYNNEI. There are 15 residues in the CDR3. Losses at the gene ends were 1 base for V and 7 bases for J; bases not matched to a gene: 4. The CDR3 DNA reads as TGTGCCAGCAGTGAAGGCGGGGGGGCCATCGGGGAGCTGTTTTTT. This codes for CASSEGGGAIGELFF.

This rearrangement joins TRBV25-1 to TRBJ1-2; 9 nucleotides line up with TRBD1. V was pared by 6 bases and J by 6 bases, with 8 bases of the junction left unmatched. CDR3 length equals 14 residues. CDR1 is MGHDK, CDR2 SYGVNS, per germline. DNA of the CDR3: TGTGCCAGCAGAGGGACAGGGAAAGCAGATGGCTACACCTTC. Amino acid sequence: CASRGTGKADGYTF.

This clone was counted between two and nine times. J is TRBJ2-1 and V is TRBV30, with D unclear. CDR1 and CDR2 (germline): GTSNPN, SVGIG (reference sequence). The CDR3 consists of 12 residues. V was cut by 0 bases and J by 4 bases, with 4 bases left in between. CDR3 nucleotide sequence: TGTGCCTGGAGTGTACGGTACAATGAGCAGTTCTTC. Protein sequence: CAWSVRYNEQFF. The complete variable domain, with remaining parts taken from reference TRBV30 and TRBJ2-1, reads SQTIHQWPATLVQPVGSPLSLECTVEGTSNPNLYWYRQAAGRGLQLLFYSVGIGQISSEVPQNLSASRPQDRQFILSSKKLLLSDSGFYLCAWSVRYNEQFFGPGTRLTVL.

This clone came up a few times. The chain links TRBV6-5 to TRBJ1-1, with TRBD1 matching over 8 bases. This CDR3 comprises 16 residues. The trim removed 6 bases at V and 1 base at J, leaving 10 bases unmatched. Germline V lookup: CDR1 MNHEY, CDR2 SVGAGI. The CDR3 spells CASSYDLGTGNTEAFF. In DNA, the CDR3 is TGTGCCAGCAGCTACGATCTTGGGACAGGGAACACTGAAGCTTTCTTT.

This chain joins TRBV14 and TRBJ1-2; 10 bases fit TRBD1. The trim removed 5 bases at V and 8 bases at J, leaving 2 bases unmatched. This CDR3 contains 12 residues. Germline CDR1 is SGHDN and CDR2 is FVKESK. The CDR3 DNA sequence: TGTGCCAGCAGCGCGACAGGGGGCGGCTACACCTTC. It codes for CASSATGGGYTF.

V usage is TRBV4-3 and J usage is TRBJ1-2; 8 bases are shared with TRBD1. Germline values: CDR1 LGHNA, CDR2 YSLEER. The trim removed 0 bases at V and 5 bases at J, leaving 11 bases unmatched. The CDR3 spans 17 residues. The CDR3 sequence is CASSQESDRALIYGYTF. In nucleotides, the CDR3 is TGCGCCAGCAGCCAAGAATCGGACAGGGCGCTTATTTATGGCTACACCTTC.